These 18 T cell receptor beta chains were all obtained from the same sample, sequenced in a study of cytomegalovirus exposure and HLA in healthy donors. In the PCR, 60 Vbeta and 13 Jbeta primers were used. TCRdb's copy holds only in-frame clones and misses some; the assay was immunoSEQ multiplex PCR. The sample comprises 150,000 or so clones, over 75% of which are singletons, and around 6.2% rests with the top ten. Input material: PBMCs. The receptors come from a man under 40 in good health and CMV-seropositive.

The chain has TRBV6-5 and TRBJ1-2, with 10 bases identical to TRBD1. The CDR3 runs 16 residues. Germline V gene lookup returns CDR1 MNHEY and CDR2 SVGAGI. Trimming removed 4 bases from V and 8 bases from J; junction bases left unmatched: 13. CDR3: CASSLLEDRGRVGYTF. DNA of the CDR3: TGTGCCAGCAGTTTGCTAGAAGACAGGGGGCGTGTGGGCTACACCTTC.

This clone was seen only a few times. This chain connects TRBV2 to TRBJ1-1; perhaps TRBD1 as D (5 bases). V was cut by 8 bases and J by 1 base, with 5 bases left in between. Germline values: CDR1 SNHLY, CDR2 FYNNEI. The CDR3 extends over 11 amino acids. CDR3 sequence reads: CASQGNTEAFF. CDR3 bases: TGTGCCAGCCAGGGGAACACTGAAGCTTTCTTT. The full variable domain, in which reference TRBV2 and TRBJ1-1 provide the parts outside the CDR3, is EPEVTQTPSHQVTQMGQEVILRCVPISNHLYFYWYRQILGQKVEFLVSFYNNEISEKSEIFDDQFSVERPDGSNFTLKIRSTKLEDSAMYFCASQGNTEAFFGQGTRLTVV.

This chain joins TRBV27 and TRBJ2-5; tentatively, D is TRBD2 (6 bases). Trimming pared 6 bases from V and 5 bases from J, leaving 16 bases between. Germline assignment: CDR1 MNHEY and CDR2 SMNVEV (reference sequence). CDR3 length: 14 amino acids. CDR3 nucleotide sequence: TGTGCCAGCAGAGGAGCGGGTTCAAGGGAGACCCAGTACTTC. Protein product: CASRGAGSRETQYF.

Comments on this clone: An end of the junction differs from the germline gene, which may be a read error. The rearrangement links TRBV4-1 to TRBJ2-6; 7 bases are a match to TRBD2. The CDR3 contains 21 residues. CDR1 is MGHRA and CDR2 is YSYEKL in the germline V gene. CDR3 sequence reads: CASNQDRSGWGGLSGANVLTF. The CDR3 bases are TGCGCCAGCAACCAAGATCGTTCGGGATGGGGAGGGCTCTCTGGGGCCAACGTCCTGACTTTC.

This sequence joins TRBV7-2 and TRBJ2-3; the D gene is possibly TRBD2 (5 bases). Deletions cut 1 base from V and 2 bases from J, with 13 bases between. The CDR3 totals 16 residues. The germline V gene encodes CDR1 SGHTA and CDR2 FQGNSA. The DNA of the CDR3 is TGTGCCAGCAGCTTAGTAACCGGGCGGGTCACAGATACGCAGTATTTT. It is translated as CASSLVTGRVTDTQYF.

For the CDR3, the DNA is TGTGCCAGCAGTATATCGACAGGGGCCAACTATAATTCACCCCTCCACTTT. Translated, it gives CASSISTGANYNSPLHF. The V and J genes are TRBV28 and TRBJ1-6, with TRBD1 matching 8 bases. Losses at the gene ends were 5 bases for V and 3 bases for J; bases not matched to a gene: 9. CDR1 is MDHEN and CDR2 is SYDVKM in the germline V gene. The CDR3 covers 17 residues.

This rearrangement joins TRBV6-5 to TRBJ2-5, with 8 bases lining up with TRBD1. From germline, CDR1 is MNHEY and CDR2 SVGAGI. V was clipped by 2 bases and J by 5 bases; unmatched bases: 1. The CDR3 has 13 amino acids. CDR3 loop: CASSYHRGETQYF. The CDR3 bases are TGTGCCAGCAGTTACCACAGGGGGGAGACCCAGTACTTC.

This chain links TRBV7-8 with TRBJ1-1; D not resolved. Germline CDR1 and CDR2: SGHVS and FQNEAQ. Trimming took off 1 base at V and 0 bases at J, with 9 bases between the two ends. The CDR3 extends over 15 amino acids. The CDR3 reads CASSLVANLNTEAFF. In DNA, the CDR3 is TGTGCCAGCAGCTTAGTAGCTAACTTGAACACTGAAGCTTTCTTT.

This clone was seen a few times. The chain links TRBV25-1 to TRBJ1-3; D call uncertain. The CDR3 totals 13 residues. Looked up from germline, CDR1 is MGHDK and CDR2 is SYGVNS. Trimming removed 6 bases from V and 8 bases from J, with 14 bases in between. DNA for the CDR3: TGTGCCAGCAGCGACGGGGTCGGAGACACCATATATTTT. Translated: CASSDGVGDTIYF.

This clone was seen a few times. J is TRBJ2-1 and V is TRBV21-1; the table's D call, TRBD1, was not checked against the DNA. TRBV21-1 is annotated as a pseudogene. The CDR3 extends over 17 amino acids. CDR3 amino acids: CASSFLTGYWSYNEQFF. CDR3 bases: TGTGCCAGCAGCTTTCTGACAGGGTACTGGTCCTACAATGAGCAGTTCTTC.

The V call is TRBV5-1, the J call TRBJ1-1; possible D gene TRBD1, 5 bases. This CDR3 has 14 residues. Germline CDR1 reads SGHRS; CDR2 reads YFSETQ. V shed 1 base and J shed 4 bases, with 11 bases lying between them. CDR3 sequence (DNA): TGCGCCAGCAGCTTGATTGCGACAGCCACTGAAGCTTTCTTT. Its translation: CASSLIATATEAFF. The whole variable domain, filled in from reference TRBV5-1 and TRBJ1-1, reads KAGVTQTPRYLIKTRGQQVTLSCSPISGHRSVSWYQQTPGQGLQFLFEYFSETQRNKGNFPGRFSGRQFSNSRSEMNVSTLELGDSALYLCASSLIATATEAFFGQGTRLTVV.

The chain employs TRBV30 and TRBJ1-1; possibly TRBD1 for D (6 bases). The CDR3 extends over 12 amino acids. Germline V gene sequence: CDR1 GTSNPN, CDR2 SVGIG (reference sequence). V lost 3 bases and J 6 bases, leaving 11 bases between the germline ends. In nucleotides, the CDR3 is TGTGCCTGGAGCGACAGGTCAGCTGAAGCTTTCTTT. This translates into CAWSDRSAEAFF.

This clone has just one count. V gene TRBV10-3 combines with J gene TRBJ2-5; 10 bases map to TRBD2. V was clipped by 4 bases and J by 2 bases; unmatched bases: 7. The CDR3 loop spans 16 amino acids. Germline CDR1 ENHRY, CDR2 SYGVKD. Here the CDR3 reads CAISGQGAGGQETQYF. The DNA for the CDR3 is TGTGCCATCAGTGGGCAAGGAGCGGGGGGGCAAGAGACCCAGTACTTC.

This chain joins TRBV18 and TRBJ1-6; 7 nucleotides match TRBD1. Looked up from germline, CDR1 is KGHSH and CDR2 is LQKENI. Losses at the gene ends were 3 bases for V and 7 bases for J; bases not matched to a gene: 6. The CDR3 extends over 15 amino acids. The CDR3 loop is CASSPGQQGNSPLHF. The CDR3 DNA follows: TGTGCCAGCTCACCGGGGCAACAGGGGAATTCACCCCTCCACTTT.

The chain joins TRBV7-9 to TRBJ1-4; 7 nucleotides agree with TRBD1. The junction had 3 bases not matched to a gene; V was cut back by 3 bases and J by 5 bases. There are 14 residues in the CDR3. Germline CDR1 and CDR2: SEHNR and FQNEAQ (reference sequence). CDR3 sequence: CASSFVQGNEKLFF. The CDR3 DNA sequence: TGTGCCAGCAGCTTCGTACAGGGGAATGAAAAACTGTTTTTT.

V usage is TRBV11-2 and J usage is TRBJ1-2, with 7 bases fitting TRBD1. The CDR3 totals 16 residues. J was trimmed by 2 bases and V by 4 bases; bases with no gene match: 10. Germline values: CDR1 SGHAT, CDR2 FQNNGV. The CDR3 sequence: CASSSSNQGDNYGYTF. In nucleotides, the CDR3 is TGTGCCAGCAGCTCAAGTAACCAGGGGGACAACTATGGCTACACCTTC.

The chain employs TRBV7-9 and TRBJ1-5, with D maybe TRBD1 (6 bases). This CDR3 is built from 13 residues. Trimming cost V 4 bases and J 5 bases, with 9 bases left between them. Germline V gene sequence: CDR1 SEHNR, CDR2 FQNEAQ (reference sequence). The DNA for the CDR3 is TGTGCCAGCAGCTCGACAGGTCATCAGCCCCAGCATTTT. It is translated as CASSSTGHQPQHF.

V is TRBV11-2 and J is TRBJ1-3; 7 nucleotides align to TRBD1. Germline V CDR1 and CDR2: SGHAT, FQNNGV. The CDR3 totals 14 residues. The V segment lost 5 bases and the J segment 4 bases; nucleotides outside the gene matches: 5. The CDR3 loop reads CASSERQGGNTIYF. In nucleotides, the CDR3 is TGTGCCAGCAGCGAACGACAGGGAGGAAACACCATATATTTT.